These 31 T cell receptor beta chains came from one sample sequenced in a study of T cell changes during pregnancy in multiple sclerosis (dated by TCRdb to the late 2010s). Library preparation used the immunoSEQ multiplex PCR assay. TCRdb's version of the immuneACCESS table is confined to in-frame rearrangements and falls short of the full clone set. An unresolved V gene accounts for under half of the shortfall where checked; the remainder is of unknown origin. The sample contains 50,000 to 65,000 clones, approximately 93% of them found a single time. Jointly, the top ten make up 2.5% to 4% of the sample. Specimen: CD8+ T cells from peripheral blood mononuclear cells, collected in the second trimester of pregnancy. The receptors derive from a female donor with multiple sclerosis, enrolled in a pregnancy study.

The chain carries TRBV28 and TRBJ1-1, with D unresolved. From germline, CDR1 is MDHEN and CDR2 SYDVKM. There are 12 residues in the CDR3. The V gene lost 8 bases and the J gene lost 4 bases, with 11 bases spanning the gap. This CDR3 is CASVTGSTEAFF. DNA of the CDR3: TGTGCCAGCGTAACGGGGAGCACTGAAGCTTTCTTT.

V gene TRBV5-1 combines with J gene TRBJ2-7; D is possibly TRBD1 (5 bases). CDR3 size: 13 residues. Germline V gives CDR1 SGHRS, CDR2 YFSETQ. V dropped 0 bases and J dropped 1 base, with 5 bases sitting between them. The CDR3 nucleotides are TGCGCCAGCAGCTTGGGACAGTCCTACGAGCAGTACTTC. This sequence encodes CASSLGQSYEQYF.

This clone was recorded only once. This chain uses TRBV7-9 with TRBJ1-4; tentatively, D is TRBD1 (6 bases). The CDR3 sequence is 14 residues long. V was trimmed by 5 bases and J by 4 bases, leaving 11 bases between them. The germline V gene has CDR1 SEHNR and CDR2 FQNEAQ (reference sequence). The CDR3 sequence: CASSHRDRNEKLFF. In DNA form, the CDR3 reads TGTGCCAGCAGCCACAGGGACCGTAATGAAAAACTGTTTTTT.

J is TRBJ2-7 and V is TRBV6-1; D perhaps matches TRBD2 (6 bases). The length of the CDR3 is 15 residues. Germline CDR1 MNHNS, CDR2 SASEGT. V dropped 3 bases and J dropped 0 bases, with 12 bases sitting between them. The CDR3 spells CASSEEGPSSYEQYF. In nucleotides, the CDR3 is TGTGCCAGCAGTGAGGAGGGGCCTAGCTCCTACGAGCAGTACTTC.

CDR3 coding DNA: TGTGCCAGCAGCACCGGGACATCTAACTATGGCTACACCTTC. Translating gives CASSTGTSNYGYTF. J is TRBJ1-2 and V is TRBV9; D possibly corresponds to TRBD1 (6 bases). Germline V gene lookup returns CDR1 SGDLS and CDR2 YYNGEE. V lost 4 bases, J lost 0 bases, and 10 bases lay in between. There are 14 residues in the CDR3.

This clone was found once. The V call is TRBV28, the J call TRBJ2-1; 10 bases are shared with TRBD2. This CDR3 has 15 residues. Germline CDR1 is MDHEN and CDR2 is SYDVKM. V lost 5 bases to trimming and J lost 5 bases; unmatched junction nucleotides: 6. CDR3 DNA sequence: TGTGCCAGCAGTGATATAACTAGCGGGAACAATGAGCAGTTCTTC. Amino acids: CASSDITSGNNEQFF.

The chain links TRBV7-9 to TRBJ1-1, with 8 bases fitting TRBD1. The CDR3 consists of 17 residues. The trim removed 4 bases at V and 1 base at J, leaving 11 bases unmatched. CDR1 is SEHNR, CDR2 FQNEAQ, per germline (reference sequence). CDR3 nucleotide sequence: TGTGCCAGCAGCTCAGAGGGGTCGACAGGGGCGAACACTGAAGCTTTCTTT. It yields the protein CASSSEGSTGANTEAFF.

V and J are TRBV7-6 and TRBJ2-1; TRBD2 matches 14 bases. Trimming took 1 base from V and 7 from J; bases not matched to a gene: 3. The CDR3 extends over 16 amino acids. The V gene's germline CDR1 is SGHVS and CDR2 FNYEAQ. CDR3: CASSLGLAGGPNEQFF. The CDR3 DNA follows: TGTGCCAGCAGCTTAGGACTAGCGGGAGGGCCAAATGAGCAGTTCTTC.

J is TRBJ2-7 and V is TRBV5-1, with TRBD2 matching over 12 bases. CDR3 length: 15 amino acids. Germline values: CDR1 SGHRS, CDR2 YFSETQ. Trimming cost V 4 bases and J 4 bases; bases outside gene matches: 6. CDR3 sequence (DNA): TGCGCCAGCAGCGTACTAGCGGGGGGTGGTTACGAGCAGTACTTC. Protein product: CASSVLAGGGYEQYF.

J is TRBJ1-1 and V is TRBV6-5, with unresolved D. Trimming removed 11 bases at V and 0 bases at J, with 13 bases between. Germline CDR1 and CDR2: MNHEY and SVGAGI. This CDR3 is 13 amino acids long. The CDR3 is CAVSEFMNTEAFF. The CDR3 nucleotides read TGTGCCGTATCAGAATTCATGAACACTGAAGCTTTCTTT.

The chain's CDR3 is CASSIVQGYGYTF. The DNA for the CDR3 is TGTGCCAGTAGTATAGTACAGGGTTATGGCTACACCTTC. The chain has TRBV19 and TRBJ1-2; D might be TRBD1 (6 bases). The germline V gene has CDR1 LNHDA and CDR2 SQIVND (reference sequence). Trimming removed 1 base from V and 5 bases from J, with 8 bases in between. The CDR3 is 13 residues long.

This chain connects TRBV27 to TRBJ1-5; D gene unclear. Looked up from germline, CDR1 is MNHEY and CDR2 is SMNVEV (reference sequence). The V end lost 3 bases, the J end lost 0 bases, and 3 bases lay between the germline ends. The CDR3 is 13 amino acids. DNA of the CDR3: TGTGCCAGCAGTTTCCATAGCAATCAGCCCCAGCATTTT. This codes for CASSFHSNQPQHF.

The chain joins TRBV28 to TRBJ1-5; 8 bases match TRBD1. J was trimmed by 5 bases and V by 7 bases; bases with no gene match: 10. This CDR3 has 15 residues. CDR1 is MDHEN, CDR2 SYDVKM, per germline. CDR3 sequence: CASTGRQGFDQPQHF. In DNA, the CDR3 is TGTGCCAGCACCGGCAGACAGGGGTTTGATCAGCCCCAGCATTTT.

This chain joins TRBV4-1 and TRBJ2-5; 14 bases fit TRBD2. The J call is in doubt because the DNA end fits TRBJ2-7 better. Per germline, CDR1 MGHRA and CDR2 YSYEKL. There are 15 residues in the CDR3. The CDR3: CASSQTSGRGYEQYF. CDR3 sequence (DNA): TGCGCCAGCAGCCAGACTAGCGGGAGGGGTTACGAGCAGTACTTC.

The genes are TRBV19 and TRBJ2-7, with TRBD2 matching over 8 bases. The junction had 7 bases not matched to a gene; V was cut back by 1 base and J by 2 bases. The germline CDR1 and CDR2 sequences are LNHDA and SQIVND (reference sequence). The CDR3 consists of 16 residues. The CDR3 sequence is CASSIGGPGGPYEQYF. CDR3 nucleotide sequence: TGTGCCAGTAGTATAGGGGGCCCGGGAGGGCCCTACGAGCAGTACTTC.

The chain links TRBV4-3 to TRBJ2-1; 12 bases align to TRBD2. There are 16 residues in the CDR3. V dropped 0 bases and J dropped 8; count of bases not matched to a gene: 5. Germline V lookup: CDR1 LGHNA, CDR2 YSLEER. CDR3 residues: CASSQDLAGGQHEQFF. CDR3 sequence (DNA): TGCGCCAGCAGCCAAGATCTAGCGGGAGGGCAGCATGAGCAGTTCTTC.

In DNA form, the CDR3 reads TGTGCCAGCAGCTCACCCGGACAGGGGAACTATGGCTACACCTTC. It specifies CASSSPGQGNYGYTF. The rearrangement links TRBV5-4 to TRBJ1-2; 9 bases line up with TRBD1. The germline gives CDR1 SGHNT, CDR2 YYREEE (reference sequence). The CDR3 is 15 residues long. The junction had 5 bases not matched to a gene; V was cut back by 3 bases and J by 2 bases.

The chain employs TRBV7-9 and TRBJ2-2; tentative D call: TRBD2 (6 bases). Trimming stripped 4 bases from V and 6 bases from J, with 12 bases between. The CDR3 contains 14 residues. Germline V gives CDR1 SEHNR, CDR2 FQNEAQ (reference sequence). The CDR3 nucleotides are TGTGCCAGCAGCTCCCCCGGGGGACCCGGGGAGCTGTTTTTT. It is translated as CASSSPGGPGELFF.

This clone has only one observation. The chain recombines TRBV19 with TRBJ2-7; 7 bases are a match to TRBD1. The length of the CDR3 is 13 residues. The junction had 2 bases not matched to a gene; V was cut back by 3 bases and J by 3 bases. CDR1 and CDR2 from the germline V gene are LNHDA and SQIVND (reference sequence). The CDR3 DNA reads as TGTGCCAGTAGTATGGGACAGCTCTACGAGCAGTACTTC. The encoded protein is CASSMGQLYEQYF.

The V gene is TRBV21-1, the J gene TRBJ2-2; the tabulated D call, TRBD2, remains unverified against the DNA. TRBV21-1 counts as a pseudogene. The CDR3 contains 16 residues. Written as DNA, the CDR3 is TGTGCCAGCAGCATGGTAGCTAGCGGGAGAGGCGGGGAGCTGTTTTTT. Amino acids: CASSMVASGRGGELFF.

This chain uses TRBV27 with TRBJ2-1; D not certain. The V end lost 5 bases, the J end lost 3 bases, and 11 bases lay between the germline ends. CDR3 length equals 14 residues. Germline V gene sequence: CDR1 MNHEY, CDR2 SMNVEV (reference sequence). The CDR3 here is CASSPLQVYNEQFF. CDR3 DNA: TGTGCCAGCAGTCCTCTTCAGGTCTACAATGAGCAGTTCTTC.

The chain is built from TRBV7-7 and TRBJ2-3, with a tentative D call TRBD2 (6 bases). Germline V gene sequence: CDR1 SSHAT, CDR2 FNYEAQ (reference sequence). CDR3 size: 13 residues. Deletions cut 5 bases from V and 1 base from J, with 7 bases between. CDR3 region: CASSPSGTDTQYF. As DNA, the CDR3 is TGTGCCAGCAGCCCTAGCGGCACAGATACGCAGTATTTT.

The V and J genes are TRBV11-2 and TRBJ2-1, with 9 positions matching TRBD2. The CDR3 loop spans 17 amino acids. J was trimmed by 5 bases and V by 5 bases; bases with no gene match: 13. CDR1 and CDR2 (germline): SGHAT, FQNNGV. CDR3 region: CASSRGTSRNFNNEQFF. In DNA, the CDR3 is TGTGCCAGCAGCCGGGGGACTAGCCGTAACTTTAACAATGAGCAGTTCTTC. Full variable domain (remainder filled in from reference TRBV11-2 and TRBJ2-1): EAGVAQSPRYKIIEKRQSVAFWCNPISGHATLYWYQQILGQGPKLLIQFQNNGVVDDSQLPKDRFSAERLKGVDSTLKIQPAKLEDSAVYLCASSRGTSRNFNNEQFFGPGTRLTVL.

The gene calls are TRBV12-5 and TRBJ2-1, with a possible D match to TRBD1 (6 bases). This CDR3 region has 15 residues. The V gene's germline CDR1 is LGHNT and CDR2 FRNRAP. V dropped 4 bases and J dropped 5 bases, with 15 bases sitting between them. CDR3: CASGSRDTVNNEQFF. The DNA for the CDR3 is TGTGCTAGTGGTTCGAGGGACACCGTAAACAATGAGCAGTTCTTC.

The chain uses TRBV13 and TRBJ2-2, with D uncertain. The J call may be wrong; the DNA end is better matched by TRBJ1-3. This CDR3 contains 12 residues. The germline V gene encodes CDR1 PRHDT and CDR2 FYEKMQ (reference sequence). For the CDR3, the DNA is TGTGCCAGCAGCCTCCGGGGAAACACCATATATTTT. This encodes CASSLRGNTIYF.

This clone showed up just a few times. The CDR3 sequence is CASSHGTGAEAFF. The CDR3, as DNA: TGTGCCAGCAGCCACGGGACAGGGGCTGAAGCTTTCTTT. The chain employs TRBV13 and TRBJ1-1, with 10 bases matching TRBD1. J was trimmed by 6 bases and V by 5 bases; bases with no gene match: 3. From germline, CDR1 is PRHDT and CDR2 FYEKMQ (reference sequence). The CDR3 length is 13 residues.

The chain is built from TRBV4-2 and TRBJ2-5, with D possibly being TRBD2 (5 bases). Germline loops: CDR1 LGHNA, CDR2 YNFKEQ. V was clipped by 4 bases and J by 5 bases, with 14 bases between them. CDR3 length equals 14 residues. The CDR3 sequence: CASSLTLGGETQYF. CDR3 nucleotides: TGTGCCAGCAGCCTGACCCTAGGAGGCGAGACCCAGTACTTC.

The chain carries TRBV5-1 and TRBJ2-1; TRBD2 is a possible D gene (7 bases). CDR1 is SGHRS, CDR2 YFSETQ, per germline. This CDR3 comprises 16 residues. Trimming took off 7 bases at V and 4 bases at J, with 21 bases between the two ends. CDR3 coding DNA: TGCGCCAGCTTGGGGGGCCCGGGGGGAGGATACAATGAGCAGTTCTTC. Translating it yields CASLGGPGGGYNEQFF.

The J gene is TRBJ2-1, the V gene TRBV9; TRBD1 aligns across 9 bases. After removal of 3 bases from V and 6 bases from J, the junction contained 7 bases not matched to a gene. Germline values: CDR1 SGDLS, CDR2 YYNGEE. The CDR3 runs to 15 residues. The CDR3 here is CASSAQGQGSNEQFF. The CDR3 DNA sequence: TGTGCCAGCAGCGCCCAGGGACAGGGAAGCAATGAGCAGTTCTTC.

The table lists this clone with a count of one. The rearrangement uses TRBV28 and TRBJ2-7; D perhaps matches TRBD2 (7 bases). There are 15 residues in the CDR3. The germline V gene encodes CDR1 MDHEN and CDR2 SYDVKM. The V end lost 7 bases, the J end lost 5 bases, and 21 bases lay between the germline ends. CDR3 amino acids: CASNLSPGGTDEQYF. CDR3 nucleotides: TGTGCCAGCAACCTCTCACCGGGGGGCACCGACGAGCAGTACTTC.

The V gene is TRBV4-1, the J gene TRBJ2-7; 12 bases fit TRBD2. This CDR3 has 15 residues. Germline V gene data show CDR1 as MGHRA and CDR2 as YSYEKL. The V and J ends lost 1 base and 6 bases, in that order; junction bases with no gene match: 4. This chain's CDR3 is CASSQGTSGKSEQYF. CDR3 nucleotides: TGCGCCAGCAGCCAAGGGACTAGCGGGAAAAGCGAGCAGTACTTC.